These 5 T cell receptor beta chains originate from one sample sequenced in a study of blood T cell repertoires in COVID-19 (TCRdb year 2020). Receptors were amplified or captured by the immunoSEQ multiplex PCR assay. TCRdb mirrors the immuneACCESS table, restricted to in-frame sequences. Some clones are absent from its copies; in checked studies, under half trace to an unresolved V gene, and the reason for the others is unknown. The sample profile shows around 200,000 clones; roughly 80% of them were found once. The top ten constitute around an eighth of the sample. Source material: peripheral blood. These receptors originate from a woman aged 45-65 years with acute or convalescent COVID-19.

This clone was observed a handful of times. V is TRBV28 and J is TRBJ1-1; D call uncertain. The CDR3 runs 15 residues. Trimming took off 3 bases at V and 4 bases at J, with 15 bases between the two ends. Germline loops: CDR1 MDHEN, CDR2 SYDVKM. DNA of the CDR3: TGTGCCAGCAGTTTGGGATCGGGATTCCGCACTGAAGCTTTCTTT. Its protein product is CASSLGSGFRTEAFF.

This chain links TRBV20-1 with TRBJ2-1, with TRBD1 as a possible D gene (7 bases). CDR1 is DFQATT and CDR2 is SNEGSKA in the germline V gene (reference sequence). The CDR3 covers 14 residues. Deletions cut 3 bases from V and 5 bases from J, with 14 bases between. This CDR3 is CSASSGGIDNEQFF. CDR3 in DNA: TGCAGTGCTAGTTCAGGGGGGATAGACAATGAGCAGTTCTTC.

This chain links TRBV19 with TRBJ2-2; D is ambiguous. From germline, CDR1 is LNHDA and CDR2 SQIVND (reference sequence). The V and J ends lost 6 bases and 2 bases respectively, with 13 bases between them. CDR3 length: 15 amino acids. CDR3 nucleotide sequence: TGTGCCAGTAGCCACTTGCGGATAAACACCGGGGAGCTGTTTTTT. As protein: CASSHLRINTGELFF.

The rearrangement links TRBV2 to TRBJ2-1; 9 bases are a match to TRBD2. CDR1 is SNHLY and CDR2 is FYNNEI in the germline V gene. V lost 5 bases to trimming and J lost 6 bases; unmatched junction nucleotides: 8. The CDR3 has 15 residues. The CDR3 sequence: CASSLLAGAPNEQFF. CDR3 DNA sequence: TGTGCCAGCAGTCTACTAGCGGGTGCCCCCAATGAGCAGTTCTTC. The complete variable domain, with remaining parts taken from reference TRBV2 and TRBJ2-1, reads EPEVTQTPSHQVTQMGQEVILRCVPISNHLYFYWYRQILGQKVEFLVSFYNNEISEKSEIFDDQFSVERPDGSNFTLKIRSTKLEDSAMYFCASSLLAGAPNEQFFGPGTRLTVL.

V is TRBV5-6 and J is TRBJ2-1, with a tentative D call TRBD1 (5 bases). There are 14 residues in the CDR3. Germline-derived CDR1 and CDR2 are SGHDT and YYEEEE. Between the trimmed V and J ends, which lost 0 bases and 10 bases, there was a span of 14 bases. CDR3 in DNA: TGTGCCAGCAGCTTGGTAAGGACACCCACAGAGCAGTTCTTC. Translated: CASSLVRTPTEQFF.